A selection of T cell receptor beta chains follows, all from one sample in a study of blood T cell repertoires in COVID-19. Libraries were prepared by immunoSEQ multiplex PCR; TCRdb keeps only in-frame clonotypes and omits some of them. The sample records 300,000 to 350,000 clones, around 90% being singletons. What was sequenced was peripheral blood. All receptors come from a woman between 25 and 40 years old with COVID-19, enrolled during active disease. The conserved cysteine and the conserved F or W are not part of the CDR3 here. Fields, in order: V gene, J gene, CDR3 protein.

TRBV2,TRBJ2-5,ASSEFSGAAQETQY
TRBV7-9,TRBJ2-5,ASSLALVQETQY
TRBV7-9,TRBJ2-2,ASSFLSGTAGELF
TRBV27,TRBJ1-2,ASRWTGGSNYGYT
TRBV4-3,TRBJ1-1,ASSQDGGQNTEAF
TRBV30,TRBJ2-2,AWSVRWGLAGNTGELF
TRBV9,TRBJ1-2,ASSYGQDRHYGYT
TRBV10-3,TRBJ1-1,AISAGQGNTEAF
TRBV4-1,TRBJ2-7,ASSQEIGTYYEQY
TRBV30,TRBJ2-7,AWSTGQGSSEQY
TRBV24-1,TRBJ2-3,ATNSNRGDTQY
TRBV6-5,TRBJ1-2,ASRQTGTPNYGYT
TRBV5-1,TRBJ2-1,ASSDRGEGYNEQF
TRBV18,TRBJ2-7,ASSPANGFSYEQY
TRBV7-9,TRBJ2-1,ASSRTSANEQF
TRBV12-3/TRBV12-4,TRBJ2-1,ASSLRTRGEQF
TRBV10-3,TRBJ2-7,AIRLEGTYEQY
TRBV19,TRBJ2-7,ASSMGTGLSYEQY
TRBV9,TRBJ2-3,ASSGTSGTDTQY
TRBV2,TRBJ1-4,ASSGFQRQGTNEKLF
TRBV6-5,TRBJ2-3,ASRIDASTDTQY
TRBV15,TRBJ2-1,ATSRGGLAVGDEQF
TRBV11-2,TRBJ2-7,ASSLRHEQY
TRBV14,TRBJ2-6,ASSQFGTGFSGANVLT
TRBV28,TRBJ1-1,ASSWDRMNTEAF
TRBV3-1/TRBV3-2,TRBJ2-4,ASSQDGTGSPQY
TRBV6-1,TRBJ2-5,ASSEDRATIRETQY
TRBV4-1,TRBJ2-1,ASIGEADNEQF
TRBV9,TRBJ2-7,ASSVIAGPIYEQY
TRBV11-2,TRBJ1-5,ASSPEPGARQNQPQH
TRBV7-6,TRBJ1-3,ASSLGRGNTIY
TRBV7-9,TRBJ2-2,ASSSRGMDTGELF
TRBV4-1,TRBJ2-3,ASSESSGVGATQY
TRBV18,TRBJ1-1,ASSIQGGTEAF
TRBV9,TRBJ2-3,ASSVWQGGTDTQY
TRBV7-2,TRBJ2-7,ASSSGTYSSYEQY
TRBV30,TRBJ2-3,AWELAGGRGGPDTQY
TRBV12-5,TRBJ1-2,ASGAYNYGYT
TRBV4-1,TRBJ2-1,ASSPHAPSGVYNEQF
TRBV30,TRBJ2-2,AWSVLVAGELF
TRBV21-1,TRBJ1-5,ASGRMTESNQPQH
TRBV4-2,TRBJ2-5,ASSQVGVSGETQY
TRBV20-1,TRBJ1-1,SAREGALAF
TRBV27,TRBJ2-7,ASSKLREYEQY
TRBV5-1,TRBJ1-5,ASSPTAGGDQPQH
TRBV29-1,TRBJ1-2,SVEAPGTGDYGYT
TRBV18,TRBJ1-5,ASSEGTGVKQPQH
TRBV4-1,TRBJ2-7,ASSHPAADASGSLYEQY
TRBV27,TRBJ2-2,ASRTGLANTGELF
TRBV7-6,TRBJ1-2,ASSFLDSYGYT
TRBV11-2,TRBJ2-7,ASSLPPTITPQYEQY
TRBV24-1,TRBJ2-2,ATSDGTSGRVPNTGELF
TRBV6-5,TRBJ1-2,ASSYSTPDRFYDYT
TRBV7-2,TRBJ2-1,ASSTRTGENEQF
TRBV6-5,TRBJ1-4,ASSRGTANEKLF
TRBV20-1,TRBJ2-1,SGTEGNEQF
TRBV24-1,TRBJ1-2,ATSAAGFDYGYT
TRBV7-3,TRBJ2-1,ASRRQGNSYNEQF